This TCR beta chain was identified in a study of blood T cell repertoires in COVID-19. Study overall: Collection of acute and convalescent COVID-19 samples took place in the United States, Italy and Spain. In each case, the material was cDNA or gDNA derived from T cells, B-cell-depleted T cells, or PBMCs.

Patients in Seattle were enrolled during active infection, then followed longitudinally. The CDR3 has 18 amino acids. Germline CDR1 reads MNHEY; CDR2 reads SMNVEV (reference sequence). V lost 5 bases and J lost 2, with 24 bases in between. This clone has a handful of counts. Repertoires were generated with immunoSEQ multiplex PCR, while TCRdb's copy carries only in-frame clones and drops some. The sample holds roughly 120,000 clones, about 74% seen once. The J gene is TRBJ2-5, the V gene TRBV27; a weak D match, TRBD2 (6 bases). This receptor was identified in an elderly man with COVID-19, enrolled during active disease. Sequencing input: peripheral blood. This chain's CDR3 is CASSPLVGTGGGQETQYF. The CDR3 DNA is TGTGCCAGCAGTCCCTTAGTGGGGACTGGAGGAGGGCAAGAGACCCAGTACTTC.